Sequencing of this T cell receptor (beta chain) was carried out in a study of cytomegalovirus exposure and HLA in healthy donors. Overall study findings and caveats: The productive fraction for most TCR beta V segments was about 90% or about 30% in an earlier analysis. Common viral pathogens (according to a later analysis) appeared linked to several of the most significant clusters. With high specificity and sensitivity, the classifier reportedly diagnosed cytomegalovirus status.

V shed 10 bases and J 5 bases; nucleotides not matched to a gene: 12. CDR3 size: 14 residues. Per germline, CDR1 SGHVS and CDR2 FQNEAQ. This clone was observed once. Its matching antigen is unknown. 13 Jbeta primers and 60 Vbeta primers were used for the PCR. Method: immunoSEQ multiplex PCR; TCRdb's copy keeps in-frame clones and lacks some. The top ten hold 1.6% of the sample, which has about 160,000 clones, over 60% seen once. The origin of this receptor is a woman in her 30s in good health and CMV-seronegative. The chain combines TRBV7-8 with TRBJ1-2, with 8 bases matching TRBD1. Sequencing was performed on PBMCs. CDR3: CATTPGQENYGYTF. Written as DNA, the CDR3 is TGTGCCACAACCCCGGGACAGGAGAATTATGGCTACACCTTC.